This T cell receptor (beta chain) emerged from a study of T cells in Graves' hyperthyroidism and ophthalmopathy. Study results and limitations: A model using 13 V-J features told ophthalmopathy apart from stable hyperthyroidism. Blood shared most expanded thyroid clonotypes above 0.001.

This CDR3 contains 12 residues. CDR1 is SGHTA, CDR2 FQGNSA, per germline. RNA transcripts gave rise to amplified TCR beta CDR3 regions. The HTBI primer set was used in a first-round RT-PCR of the TCR CDR3. TCRdb called the multiplex PCR reads again in MiXCR, with one record for every CDR3 protein. The repertoire holds hundreds of thousands of distinct CDR3 sequences, with about two fifths as singletons. Hyperthyroidism in the patients, aged 18 to 65, was newly diagnosed and under 2 months in duration. Regarding this clonotype: Antigen: not known. The junction does not match germline at one end; this may be a read error.

Sample: blood. This TCR was recovered from a man aged 18 to 35 with Graves' hyperthyroidism. The genes are TRBV7-2 and TRBJ1-3; tentatively, D is TRBD1 (5 bases). The CDR3 bases are TGTGCCATCAGCCCGGGGGACAACACCATATATTTT. Its translation: CAISPGDNTIYF. The full variable domain, its missing parts supplied by reference TRBV7-2 and TRBJ1-3, is GAGVSQSPSNKVTEKGKDVELRCDPISGHTALYWYRQSLGQGLEFLIYFQGNSAPDKSGLPSDRFSAERTGGSVSTLTIQRTQQEDSAVYLCAISPGDNTIYFGEGSWLTVV.